This T cell receptor beta chain was observed in a study of blood T cell repertoires in COVID-19. Study-level background: The study drew acute and convalescent COVID-19 samples from the United States, Italy and Spain.

Germline-derived CDR1 and CDR2 are MNHNS and SASEGT. This CDR3 region has 16 residues. V lost 2 bases to trimming and J lost 6 bases, with 17 bases between them. Authors' methods: Reference gene primer amplification gave estimated nucleated cell counts. The method was immunoSEQ multiplex PCR; TCRdb's version includes in-frame clones alone and lacks a portion of them. V, J and clone size derive from that table, while D and trimming were established from the DNA sequence. The top ten clones hold roughly 0.9% of a sample with 190,000 or so clones, around nine tenths of them seen once. This clone was picked up a small number of times.

Sequencing input: peripheral blood. The genes are TRBV6-1 and TRBJ1-5; D gene unclear. The receptor was derived from a woman between 18 and 30 years old who had recovered from COVID-19. This CDR3 reads CASSEKGAGSVQPQHF. The CDR3 DNA reads as TGTGCCAGCAGTGAAAAGGGAGCGGGCTCGGTTCAGCCCCAGCATTTT.